These 22 T cell receptor beta chains share one sample of origin, sequenced in a study of shared clonotypes between healthy human individuals. Selected positively for CCR7 and CD45RO-negative, naive CD8 cells excluded terminally differentiated effector memory CD45RA+ cells. The assay was immunoSEQ multiplex PCR, and TCRdb's table has in-frame clones only and misses some. The data contain fewer than 800,000 clones, about 91% of them singletons. Sequences were obtained from naive CD8+ T cells sorted from blood. These receptor sequences come from a man aged 25-40 years in good health.

The chain employs TRBV27 and TRBJ2-7, with 10 bases fitting TRBD1. Germline V gene data show CDR1 as MNHEY and CDR2 as SMNVEV (reference sequence). This CDR3 is 14 amino acids long. Trimming removed 5 bases from V and 6 bases from J; junction bases left unmatched: 7. Here the CDR3 DNA reads TGTGCCAGCAGTCGCCGGGACAGGGGCCGCGAGCAGTACTTC. Amino acids: CASSRRDRGREQYF.

This clone was found once. The V and J genes are TRBV6-4 and TRBJ2-1, with D maybe TRBD1 (6 bases). Trimming pared 9 bases from V and 4 bases from J, leaving 10 bases between. The CDR3 runs to 12 residues. Germline CDR1 MRHNA, CDR2 SNTAGT. The CDR3 DNA sequence: TGTGCCAGTAGAGACAGGTACAATGAGCAGTTCTTC. It is translated as CASRDRYNEQFF.

The chain uses TRBV5-4 and TRBJ2-1; 13 bases map to TRBD2. V was pared by 4 bases and J by 9 bases, with 16 bases of the junction left unmatched. The CDR3 consists of 18 residues. The germline CDR1 and CDR2 sequences are SGHNT and YYREEE (reference sequence). The CDR3 DNA follows: TGTGCCAGCAGCCCAGTGGTTAGAACTAGCGGGAGGGCCGGTGAGCAGTTCTTC. Its translation: CASSPVVRTSGRAGEQFF.

The chain links TRBV7-2 to TRBJ2-2; 7 positions match TRBD1. This CDR3 region has 13 residues. CDR1 and CDR2 from the germline V gene are SGHTA and FQGNSA. With V trimmed by 1 base and J by 7 bases, 0 bases remained unmatched. The CDR3 sequence is CASSLGTGGELFF. DNA for the CDR3: TGTGCCAGCAGCTTAGGGACAGGCGGGGAGCTGTTTTTT.

This chain connects TRBV5-1 to TRBJ2-3; a weak D match, TRBD1 (6 bases). The CDR3 runs 17 residues. The germline CDR1 and CDR2 sequences are SGHRS and YFSETQ. V was trimmed by 4 bases and J by 1 base, leaving 19 bases between them. CDR3 sequence (DNA): TGCGCCAGCAGCCACTTTGGACAGACCCTAGGCACAGATACGCAGTATTTT. It encodes CASSHFGQTLGTDTQYF.

The V and J genes are TRBV27 and TRBJ2-1; a weak D match, TRBD1 (6 bases). From germline, CDR1 is MNHEY and CDR2 SMNVEV (reference sequence). CDR3 length: 14 amino acids. V was trimmed by 6 bases and J by 8 bases, leaving 17 bases between them. As DNA, the CDR3 is TGTGCCAGCAGGAGGGGTAACAGGGACCATGAGCAGTTCTTC. Protein: CASRRGNRDHEQFF.

This clone was found once. V and J are TRBV25-1 and TRBJ2-3; 7 bases align to TRBD2. Trimming at V came to 4 bases and at J to 4 bases, leaving 8 bases not matched to a gene. CDR3 length: 15 amino acids. Looked up from germline, CDR1 is MGHDK and CDR2 is SYGVNS. This CDR3 reads CASSASGGGSDTQYF. The CDR3, as DNA: TGTGCCAGCAGTGCATCGGGGGGTGGGTCAGATACGCAGTATTTT. Looking up the rest from reference TRBV25-1 and TRBJ2-3 gives the full variable domain: EADIYQTPRYLVIGTGKKITLECSQTMGHDKMYWYQQDPGMELHLIHYSYGVNSTEKGDLSSESTVSRIRTEHFPLTLESARPSHTSQYLCASSASGGGSDTQYFGPGTRLTVL.

The V call is TRBV27, the J call TRBJ2-1; 11 bases align to TRBD2. The ends lost 5 bases at V and 7 bases at J; junction bases unmatched: 13. Germline V gives CDR1 MNHEY, CDR2 SMNVEV (reference sequence). The CDR3 extends over 17 amino acids. The CDR3 is CASSPLSLAGGSNEQFF. CDR3 bases: TGTGCCAGCAGTCCCCTCTCGCTAGCGGGAGGTAGTAATGAGCAGTTCTTC.

The chain has TRBV27 and TRBJ1-1, with D unclear. CDR1 MNHEY and CDR2 SMNVEV come from the germline V gene (reference sequence). V was shortened by 5 bases and J by 2 bases, with 12 bases between the two germline ends. The CDR3 has 14 amino acids. DNA for the CDR3: TGTGCCAGCAGTCCCTCCCCGGGAAACACTGAAGCTTTCTTT. It translates to CASSPSPGNTEAFF.

The chain is built from TRBV30 and TRBJ2-5; 13 bases fit TRBD2. The CDR3 loop spans 15 amino acids. V trimming: 1 base; J trimming: 5 bases; junction bases outside the gene matches: 4. Germline V lookup: CDR1 GTSNPN, CDR2 SVGIG (reference sequence). The CDR3 DNA reads as TGTGCCTGGAGTGCCGGGACTAGCGGGACGGAGACCCAGTACTTC. Protein sequence: CAWSAGTSGTETQYF.

As concerns this clone: Other DNA sequences from this sample encode an identical CDR3 as well. The rearrangement links TRBV7-9 to TRBJ2-7; no clear D gene. Trimming stripped 1 base from V and 2 bases from J, with 3 bases between. The length of the CDR3 is 12 residues. The germline V gene has CDR1 SEHNR and CDR2 FQNEAQ (reference sequence). CDR3 in amino acids: CASSLGTYEQYF. For the CDR3, the DNA is TGTGCCAGCAGCTTAGGAACCTACGAGCAGTACTTC.

The CDR3 nucleotides are TGTGCCAGCAGCCAAGCGGGGGGGTGGGAGACCCAGTACTTC. Residues: CASSQAGGWETQYF. The chain couples TRBV6-5 to TRBJ2-5; 10 bases fit TRBD2. Germline trimming cut 6 bases from V and 5 bases from J; bases unmatched to any gene: 6. CDR3 size: 14 residues. CDR1 and CDR2 from the germline V gene are MNHEY and SVGAGI.

This clone was observed once. The rearrangement joins TRBV30 to TRBJ2-7; tentatively, D is TRBD1 (6 bases). Germline V gene sequence: CDR1 GTSNPN, CDR2 SVGIG (reference sequence). Trimming stripped 2 bases from V and 6 bases from J, with 17 bases between. The CDR3 has 14 residues. The CDR3 sequence: CAWSTGLRSVEQYF. The CDR3 DNA reads TGTGCCTGGAGTACAGGGTTGAGGTCGGTCGAGCAGTACTTC.

The V and J genes are TRBV27 and TRBJ2-1; 8 positions match TRBD1. Per the germline V gene, CDR1 is MNHEY and CDR2 is SMNVEV (reference sequence). J gave up 2 bases and V 9 bases, and 3 bases lay outside the gene matches. The CDR3 runs 13 residues. Here the CDR3 DNA reads TGTGCCAGTAACAGGGGGGCCTACAATGAGCAGTTCTTC. Its protein product is CASNRGAYNEQFF.

J is TRBJ2-3 and V is TRBV5-1, with 14 bases fitting TRBD2. Trimming at V came to 8 bases and at J to 1 base, leaving 9 bases not matched to a gene. Germline V gene data show CDR1 as SGHRS and CDR2 as YFSETQ. This CDR3 is 17 amino acids long. The CDR3 loop reads CASYRGLAGGRTDTQYF. The CDR3 DNA is TGCGCCAGTTACCGAGGACTAGCGGGAGGACGCACAGATACGCAGTATTTT.

V gene TRBV7-8 combines with J gene TRBJ1-4; perhaps TRBD1 as D (5 bases). The CDR3 loop spans 15 amino acids. The V and J ends lost 4 bases and 4 bases respectively, with 13 bases between them. Germline CDR1 SGHVS, CDR2 FQNEAQ. The CDR3 bases are TGTGCCAGCAGCTCTCCGGGACGGGGTAATGAAAAACTGTTTTTT. It yields the protein CASSSPGRGNEKLFF.

The chain employs TRBV27 and TRBJ1-5; 7 nucleotides align to TRBD1. Germline V lookup: CDR1 MNHEY, CDR2 SMNVEV (reference sequence). This CDR3 contains 17 residues. The V gene end was trimmed by 1 base and the J gene end by 5 bases; junction bases not matched to a gene: 11. In DNA, the CDR3 is TGTGCCAGCAGTTTATTGGCGACAGGGACCCATGATCAGCCCCAGCATTTT. Its protein is CASSLLATGTHDQPQHF.

V is TRBV5-8 and J is TRBJ2-7, with D uncertain. CDR3 length: 14 residues. The germline gives CDR1 SGHTS, CDR2 YDEGEE. The V gene lost 4 bases and the J gene lost 2 bases, with 13 bases spanning the gap. CDR3 nucleotide sequence: TGTGCCAGCAGCATGGCCGGGTTAACCTACGAGCAGTACTTC. Translation: CASSMAGLTYEQYF.

The CDR3 bases are TGTGCCAGCAGCTTAGGAGGTGAGGGGCCCGGTGAGCAGTTCTTC. Its protein is CASSLGGEGPGEQFF. The chain recombines TRBV7-9 with TRBJ2-1, with D possibly being TRBD1 or TRBD2 (5 bases each). CDR1 is SEHNR, CDR2 FQNEAQ, per germline (reference sequence). CDR3 length equals 15 residues. The V and J ends lost 1 base and 9 bases respectively, with 16 bases between them.

The gene calls are TRBV9 and TRBJ2-5, with D possibly being TRBD2 (5 bases). Germline CDR1 reads SGDLS; CDR2 reads YYNGEE. Trimming shortened V by 0 bases and J by 2 bases, and 14 bases separated the two germline ends. The CDR3 totals 16 residues. The CDR3 loop reads CASSVGLSSGQETQYF. As DNA, the CDR3 is TGTGCCAGCAGCGTAGGTCTTTCTTCGGGGCAAGAGACCCAGTACTTC.

The DNA of the CDR3 is TGTGCCAGCAGGACAGGGGGCCTTGGAAGCACTGAAGCTTTCTTT. Translating gives CASRTGGLGSTEAFF. V usage is TRBV27 and J usage is TRBJ1-1, with 10 bases matching TRBD1. This CDR3 contains 15 residues. The trim removed 6 bases at V and 4 bases at J, leaving 8 bases unmatched. The germline CDR1 and CDR2 sequences are MNHEY and SMNVEV (reference sequence).

Comment on this clone: This same CDR3 is encoded by further DNA sequences in the sample. The chain uses TRBV9 and TRBJ1-2, with 9 bases matching TRBD1. CDR1 and CDR2 (germline): SGDLS, YYNGEE. After removal of 7 bases from V and 5 bases from J, the junction contained 3 bases not matched to a gene. The CDR3 contains 12 residues. The CDR3 coding sequence is TGTGCCAGCCGGGACAGGGTGTATGGCTACACCTTC. Protein sequence: CASRDRVYGYTF. Together with reference TRBV9 and TRBJ1-2, the CDR3 gives the full variable domain: DSGVTQTPKHLITATGQRVTLRCSPRSGDLSVYWYQQSLDQGLQFLIQYYNGEERAKGNILERFSAQQFPDLHSELNLSSLELGDSALYFCASRDRVYGYTFGSGTRLTVV.